The sequence of this T cell receptor beta chain was determined in a study of low-dose radiotherapy and immunotherapy resistance in tumors. About the study: Aspirin was administered orally at 300 mg daily for four cycles, commencing on cycle 1 day 1.

cDNA synthesis used a TRAV/TRBV-specific primer set for both chains. Over roughly 20 PCR cycles, TCRs were amplified from a constant-region primer and V-primer adapter. Using its own MiXCR run on the reads, TCRdb lists one record per CDR3 protein. The table shows tens of thousands of distinct CDR3 sequences, with 20% to 25% occurring only once. The time point was: after trial treatment. As to treatment: LDRT plus nivolumab, ipilimumab, low-dose cyclophosphamide and aspirin (RACIN trial). With V trimmed by 0 bases and J by 4 bases, 6 bases remained unmatched. Per the germline V gene, CDR1 is SGHTA and CDR2 is FQGNSA. This CDR3 spans 17 amino acids.

This sequence originates from a female donor with ovarian cancer. Here the sequenced sample was PBMCs, taken after low-dose radiotherapy plus immunotherapy. This sequence joins TRBV7-2 and TRBJ2-7; 13 bases line up with TRBD2. This chain's CDR3 is CASSLAGTSGIVYEQYF. The CDR3 DNA sequence: TGTGCCAGCAGCTTAGCGGGGACTAGCGGGATCGTGTACGAGCAGTACTTC.